The T cell receptor (beta chain) described here comes from a study of CD8 T cells in ankylosing spondylitis. Trimming left V 1 base short and J 2 bases short, with 6 bases between. CDR1 is KGHSH, CDR2 LQKENI, per germline. This CDR3 has 13 residues. This clonotype was observed many times. Its specificity is not known. General study points: A motif in TCR beta, a set of under 10 highly homologous variants, appeared characteristic of ankylosing spondylitis blood. According to the report, clones linked to the disease were significantly enriched in matched synovial fluid samples taken from ankylosing spondylitis patients.

TCRdb re-called the 5' RACE reads with MiXCR, one entry per CDR3 protein. Among fewer than 550,000 distinct CDR3 sequences listed, roughly 5% were seen once. The origin of this receptor is a male donor with ankylosing spondylitis. The sample comprised blood, either unsorted or a sorted T cell fraction (not recorded which). The chain is built from TRBV18 and TRBJ2-7; a weak D match, TRBD1 (5 bases). The CDR3 sequence is CASSPRRAYEQYF. Here the CDR3 DNA reads TGTGCCAGCTCACCACGCAGGGCCTACGAGCAGTACTTC.